In its sample, the clone carrying this T cell receptor (beta chain) was seen a few times. The sample is drawn from a study of breast tumors, draining lymph nodes, adjacent tissues. Via MiXCR, TCRdb re-called the multiplex PCR reads, giving one row per CDR3 protein. The sample lists over 10,000 distinct CDR3 sequences, 40% to 55% occurring once. In germline, CDR1 is DFQATT, CDR2 SNEGSKA (reference sequence). The junction had 22 bases not matched to a gene; V was cut back by 5 bases and J by 4 bases. CDR3 length: 19 amino acids. Sequencing was performed on tumor-adjacent breast tissue. The sequence was collected from a female donor with breast cancer. Some clones in this sample may be carry-over from other donors' samples. The rearrangement joins TRBV20-1 to TRBJ2-1; TRBD2 matches at 8 bases. The CDR3 DNA sequence: TGCAGTGCTCCACTAAGCGGGAGTTGGGGCCTGGGGACTTACAATGAGCAGTTCTTC. This encodes CSAPLSGSWGLGTYNEQFF.